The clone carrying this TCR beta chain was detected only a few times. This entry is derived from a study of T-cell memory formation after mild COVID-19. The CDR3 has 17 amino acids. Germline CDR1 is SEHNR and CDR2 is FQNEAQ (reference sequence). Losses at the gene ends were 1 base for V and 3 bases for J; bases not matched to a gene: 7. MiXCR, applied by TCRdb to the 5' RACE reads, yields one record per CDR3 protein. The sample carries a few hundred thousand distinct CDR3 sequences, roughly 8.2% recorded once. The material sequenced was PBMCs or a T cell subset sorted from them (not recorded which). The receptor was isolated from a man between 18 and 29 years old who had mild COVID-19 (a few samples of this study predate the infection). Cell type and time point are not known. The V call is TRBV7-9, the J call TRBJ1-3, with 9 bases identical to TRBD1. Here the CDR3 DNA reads TGTGCCAGCAGCTTAGTCGGGACAGGGTTTTTTGGAAACACCATATATTTT. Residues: CASSLVGTGFFGNTIYF.